These 2 T cell receptor beta chains were sequenced from one sample in a study of T cells in Graves' hyperthyroidism and ophthalmopathy. RNA transcripts gave rise to amplified TCR beta CDR3 regions. Carried out on the TCR CDR3, a first-round RT-PCR used the HTBI primer set. TCRdb fed the multiplex PCR reads into MiXCR, producing one record per CDR3 protein. The sample records some 380,000 distinct CDR3 sequences, roughly 14% being singletons. Sequenced material: blood. The receptors shown here come from a man aged 30-40 years with Graves' hyperthyroidism that later progressed to Graves' ophthalmopathy.

This clonotype showed up many times. Here the CDR3 DNA reads TGTGCCACCATCGGGGCGAGGCAAACTGAAGCTTTCTTT. Translating gives CATIGARQTEAFF. The chain employs TRBV12-3 or TRBV12-4 and TRBJ1-1; tentative D call: TRBD1 (5 bases). The CDR3 consists of 13 residues. V gave up 10 bases and J gave up 5 bases, with 17 bases separating them.

The chain combines TRBV4-1 with TRBJ2-7, with D possibly matching TRBD1 (6 bases). The germline V gene has CDR1 MGHRA and CDR2 YSYEKL. Trimming shortened V by 1 base and J by 6 bases, and 25 bases separated the two germline ends. The CDR3 is 18 amino acids. CDR3 sequence (DNA): TGCGCCAGCAGCCAAGTACTGGGGGCCCGGAGAAAGTCCCCCGAGCAGTACTTC. Amino acids: CASSQVLGARRKSPEQYF.